The 20 T cell receptor beta chains reported below all come from one sample, sequenced in a study of blood T cell repertoires in COVID-19. The assay was immunoSEQ multiplex PCR, and TCRdb's table has in-frame clones only and misses some. The sample consists of 300,000 to 350,000 clones, about 90% of them appearing once. Sequenced sample: peripheral blood. The receptor source for this set is a woman aged 70-85 years with COVID-19, enrolled during active disease.

J is TRBJ1-5 and V is TRBV3-1 (or the pseudogene TRBV3-2); perhaps TRBD1 as D (5 bases). CDR1 and CDR2 from the germline V gene are LGHDT and YNNKEL (reference sequence). The ends were cut back, 5 bases at V and 2 bases at J, with 16 bases in the middle. The CDR3 is 16 residues long. The CDR3 sequence is CASSSNLGQGNQPQHF. DNA for the CDR3: TGTGCCAGCAGCTCCAACCTGGGGCAAGGCAATCAGCCCCAGCATTTT.

The chain has TRBV27 and TRBJ1-2; D possibly corresponds to TRBD1 (5 bases). The CDR3 is 16 amino acids. Germline V gives CDR1 MNHEY, CDR2 SMNVEV (reference sequence). Trimming cost V 2 bases and J 4 bases, with 17 bases left between them. CDR3 protein: CASSLTIRDSLYGYTF. The CDR3 DNA follows: TGTGCCAGCAGTTTAACAATCCGAGACAGTCTCTATGGCTACACCTTC.

The chain couples TRBV10-1 to TRBJ1-2; D possibly corresponds to TRBD1 (6 bases). Trimming pared 4 bases from V and 3 bases from J, leaving 12 bases between. This CDR3 comprises 14 residues. Germline loops: CDR1 WNHNN, CDR2 SYGVQD (reference sequence). The CDR3 nucleotides read TGCGCCAGCAGTGCGGGGGGCAACGACTATGGCTACACCTTC. It yields the protein CASSAGGNDYGYTF.

This clone was observed once. The rearrangement links TRBV12-3 or TRBV12-4 to TRBJ2-7, with D possibly TRBD2 on 6 matching bases. V was shortened by 5 bases and J by 1 base, with 9 bases between the two germline ends. The CDR3 has 13 amino acids. This CDR3 is CASSRGTSYEQYF. The CDR3 DNA reads as TGTGCCAGCAGTCGAGGGACTTCCTACGAGCAGTACTTC.

This chain uses TRBV9 with TRBJ2-1, with D perhaps matching TRBD1 (6 bases). The ends were cut back, 0 bases at V and 4 bases at J, with 17 bases in the middle. Germline CDR1 SGDLS, CDR2 YYNGEE. This CDR3 comprises 17 residues. In DNA form, the CDR3 reads TGTGCCAGCAGCGTAGGGCCCCCCCGGACAGATTACAATGAGCAGTTCTTC. Encoded protein: CASSVGPPRTDYNEQFF.

The chain uses TRBV6-5 and TRBJ2-7; D call uncertain. In germline, CDR1 is MNHEY, CDR2 SVGAGI. The ends were cut back, 5 bases at V and 0 bases at J, with 11 bases in the middle. This CDR3 is 14 amino acids long. CDR3 residues: CASSRQMSSYEQYF. In DNA, the CDR3 is TGTGCCAGCAGTCGTCAAATGAGCTCCTACGAGCAGTACTTC.

The V gene is TRBV7-9, the J gene TRBJ2-3, with D possibly matching TRBD1 (6 bases). The CDR3 is 16 amino acids. The V and J ends lost 5 bases and 6 bases respectively, with 21 bases between them. CDR1 is SEHNR, CDR2 FQNEAQ, per germline (reference sequence). CDR3: CASSTVVQGTEDTQYF. DNA of the CDR3: TGTGCCAGCAGCACAGTGGTGCAGGGGACGGAGGATACGCAGTATTTT. The full variable domain, its missing parts supplied by reference TRBV7-9 and TRBJ2-3, is DTGVSQNPRHKITKRGQNVTFRCDPISEHNRLYWYRQTLGQGPEFLTYFQNEAQLEKSRLLSDRFSAERPKGSFSTLEIQRTEQGDSAMYLCASSTVVQGTEDTQYFGPGTRLTVL.

This clone was observed a handful of times. The V gene is TRBV27, the J gene TRBJ2-1; 7 bases are shared with TRBD1. Trimming at V came to 5 bases and at J to 12 bases, leaving 7 bases not matched to a gene. Germline assignment: CDR1 MNHEY and CDR2 SMNVEV (reference sequence). The CDR3 sequence is 12 residues long. CDR3 in amino acids: CASSEARDRQFF. In DNA, the CDR3 is TGTGCCAGCAGTGAAGCCCGGGACAGGCAGTTCTTC.

This chain uses TRBV4-2 with TRBJ1-3; no clear D gene. V gave up 0 bases and J gave up 4 bases, with 13 bases separating them. Germline assignment: CDR1 LGHNA and CDR2 YNFKEQ. This CDR3 has 16 residues. CDR3 bases: TGTGCCAGCAGCCAAGAAGCGGCCGGGAAGGGAAACACCATATATTTT. This translates into CASSQEAAGKGNTIYF.

The V and J genes are TRBV24-1 and TRBJ2-5, with unresolved D. There are 15 residues in the CDR3. The V end lost 1 base, the J end lost 5 bases, and 13 bases lay between the germline ends. Looked up from germline, CDR1 is KGHDR and CDR2 is SFDVKD. CDR3 DNA: TGTGCCACCAGTGATTTTAGGTCTCCCAGGGAGACCCAGTACTTC. Residues: CATSDFRSPRETQYF.

The chain uses TRBV30 and TRBJ2-5; 11 bases are shared with TRBD2. The CDR3 covers 17 residues. Germline lookup yields CDR1 GTSNPN and CDR2 SVGIG (reference sequence). The V segment lost 4 bases and the J segment 5 bases; nucleotides outside the gene matches: 15. The CDR3 sequence: CAWNPSGGLMDFETQYF. CDR3 coding DNA: TGTGCCTGGAACCCTAGCGGGGGGTTAATGGATTTCGAGACCCAGTACTTC.

The chain couples TRBV28 to TRBJ1-2; D not certain. Germline-derived CDR1 and CDR2 are MDHEN and SYDVKM. CDR3 size: 12 residues. Deletions cut 9 bases from V and 5 bases from J, with 13 bases between. The CDR3 loop reads CASKNSHYGYTF. CDR3 DNA: TGTGCCAGTAAGAACTCCCATTATGGCTACACCTTC.

The chain carries TRBV12-5 and TRBJ2-5, with 7 bases aligning to TRBD2. Germline CDR1 reads LGHNT; CDR2 reads FRNRAP. Unmatched junction bases numbered 11, after V lost 0 bases and J lost 4 bases. This CDR3 is built from 17 residues. The CDR3 spells CASGLVLGTTDIETQYF. The CDR3 nucleotides are TGTGCTAGTGGTTTGGTACTCGGGACTACCGATATAGAGACCCAGTACTTC.

The rearrangement joins TRBV20-1 to TRBJ2-7; D is uncertain. CDR1 and CDR2 (germline): DFQATT, SNEGSKA (reference sequence). The CDR3 has 11 residues. V was shortened by 0 bases and J by 7 bases, with 7 bases between the two germline ends. In nucleotides, the CDR3 is TGCAGTGCTAGAGATTTGAGGGAGCAGTACTTC. Its translation is CSARDLREQYF.

This clone was recorded a few times. The CDR3 sequence: CASNLGLSTDTQYF. In DNA, the CDR3 is TGTGCCAGCAACCTGGGGCTCAGCACAGATACGCAGTATTTT. V gene TRBV7-9 combines with J gene TRBJ2-3, with D perhaps TRBD1 (5 bases). The V end was cut by 7 bases, the J end by 0 bases, with 11 bases between. Germline V lookup: CDR1 SEHNR, CDR2 FQNEAQ (reference sequence). There are 14 residues in the CDR3.

The chain has TRBV24-1 and TRBJ1-5; D gene unclear. CDR1 is KGHDR and CDR2 is SFDVKD in the germline V gene. CDR3 length equals 14 residues. V was trimmed by 5 bases and J by 4 bases, leaving 11 bases between them. CDR3 sequence (DNA): TGTGCCACCAGTGCACGAGGGAGTAATCAGCCCCAGCATTTT. Encoded protein: CATSARGSNQPQHF.

The rearrangement uses TRBV5-1 and TRBJ2-7, with 9 positions matching TRBD2. Germline V gene lookup returns CDR1 SGHRS and CDR2 YFSETQ. V lost 1 base, J lost 2 bases, and 22 bases stayed unmatched. This CDR3 has 21 amino acids. The CDR3 nucleotides are TGCGCCAGCAGCTTGTGGTACAGGGGCATTGGAAGCGGGGGGCTACCCTACGAGCAGTACTTC. Its protein is CASSLWYRGIGSGGLPYEQYF.

The chain couples TRBV5-4 to TRBJ1-1, with 7 bases aligning to TRBD1. The CDR3 extends over 13 amino acids. V lost 4 bases, J lost 4 bases, and 4 bases stayed unmatched. Germline CDR1 reads SGHNT; CDR2 reads YYREEE (reference sequence). CDR3 coding DNA: TGTGCCAGCAGCAACGGACAGGTCACTGAAGCTTTCTTT. Its translation is CASSNGQVTEAFF. Complete variable domain (other parts from reference TRBV5-4 and TRBJ1-1): ETGVTQSPTHLIKTRGQQVTLRCSSQSGHNTVSWYQQALGQGPQFIFQYYREEENGRGNFPPRFSGLQFPNYSSELNVNALELDDSALYLCASSNGQVTEAFFGQGTRLTVV.

This chain connects TRBV19 to TRBJ2-1; 7 bases match TRBD1. From germline, CDR1 is LNHDA and CDR2 SQIVND (reference sequence). The CDR3 length is 14 residues. The V and J ends lost 7 bases and 7 bases, in that order; junction bases with no gene match: 10. The CDR3 DNA sequence: TGTGCCAGTAAAATCTTAGGGGGCAGGAATGAGCAGTTCTTC. This encodes CASKILGGRNEQFF.

The V gene is TRBV7-2, the J gene TRBJ2-3; 10 bases are a match to TRBD1. Germline V gene lookup returns CDR1 SGHTA and CDR2 FQGNSA. The trim removed 3 bases at V and 5 bases at J, leaving 5 bases unmatched. There are 15 residues in the CDR3. The CDR3 here is CASSFTGTGVDTQYF. The CDR3 nucleotides read TGTGCCAGCAGCTTTACCGGGACAGGGGTAGATACGCAGTATTTT.